The rows below give T cell receptor beta chains drawn from one sample of a study of Ad26.COV2.S vaccination and SARS-CoV-2 variants. Measured with immunoSEQ multiplex PCR; TCRdb has only the in-frame clones, and not every one. The table has 250,000 or so clones, around 88% seen once. The sequencing here drew on peripheral blood, taken in a trial of Ad26.COV2.S vaccine versus placebo. These receptor sequences come from a person aged 18 to 59 who received the Ad26.COV2.S COVID-19 vaccine or a placebo. The CDR3 runs from the conserved cysteine through the conserved F or W. D genes are given only for firm matches. Only part of the rows carry a size: once, few, many, or a class if the clone is expanded.

TRBD1 few TRBJ1-6 TRBV4-1 CASSQDGRGLSPLHF TGCGCCAGCAGCCAAGACGGCAGGGGGCTATCACCCCTCCACTTT
TRBD1 . TRBJ1-1 TRBV28 CASLEGGTGGTEAFF TGTGCCAGCCTAGAGGGGGGGACAGGGGGAACTGAAGCTTTCTTT
. . TRBJ2-7 TRBV5-6 CASSLVQGREQYF TGTGCCAGCAGCTTGGTACAGGGCCGCGAGCAGTACTTC
. . TRBJ2-2 TRBV6-2/TRBV6-3 CASSRVTGPGELFF TGTGCCAGCAGTCGAGTCACGGGTCCCGGGGAGCTGTTTTTT
. once TRBJ1-1 TRBV5-8 CASSGGTGTEAFF TGTGCCAGCAGCGGGGGGACGGGCACTGAAGCTTTCTTT
TRBD1 . TRBJ1-4 TRBV10-2 CASSDHRGGEKLFF TGCGCCAGCAGTGACCACAGGGGTGGTGAAAAACTGTTTTTT
TRBD1 . TRBJ2-2 TRBV11-1 CASRGTGNTGELFF TGTGCCAGCAGGGGGACAGGGAACACCGGGGAGCTGTTTTTT
. . TRBJ2-6 TRBV5-1 CASSTQGTPSGANVLTF TGCGCCAGCAGCACACAGGGTACCCCCTCTGGGGCCAACGTCCTGACTTTC
TRBD1 . TRBJ2-2 TRBV5-1 CASSLVGQGAIGELFF TGCGCCAGCAGCTTGGTTGGACAGGGGGCGATCGGGGAGCTGTTTTTT
TRBD1 many TRBJ1-6 TRBV7-9 CASSRQSGGKGSPLHF TGTGCCAGCAGCCGACAATCAGGGGGCAAGGGTTCACCCCTCCACTTT
TRBD1 . TRBJ2-3 TRBV19 CASSIKWKGADTQYF TGTGCCAGTAGTATAAAGTGGAAGGGGGCCGATACGCAGTATTTT
TRBD2 . TRBJ2-7 TRBV27 CASSQQLASTGVEQYF TGTGCCAGCAGCCAACAACTAGCGTCAACCGGGGTCGAGCAGTACTTC
. . TRBJ1-3 TRBV30 CAWSVRGNTIYF TGTGCCTGGAGTGTCCGCGGAAACACCATATATTTT
. . TRBJ2-3 TRBV10-3 CASWAGLQDTQYF TGTGCCTCCTGGGCAGGGCTGCAAGATACGCAGTATTTT
. . TRBJ2-6 TRBV5-5 CASSFSSGAGANVLTF TGTGCCAGCAGCTTCTCTTCAGGGGCTGGGGCCAACGTCCTGACTTTC
. . TRBJ2-2 TRBV7-3 CASSPGSRELFF TGTGCCAGCAGCCCGGGGAGTAGGGAGCTGTTTTTT
. . TRBJ1-2 TRBV6-5 CASGVLYGYTF TGTGCCAGCGGCGTCCTCTATGGCTACACCTTC
TRBD2 . TRBJ2-6 TRBV7-3 CASSLLAGESGANVLTF TGTGCCAGCAGCCTCCTAGCGGGGGAGTCTGGGGCCAACGTCCTGACTTTC
. . TRBJ1-2 TRBV19 CASSTGPPSNYGYTF TGTGCCAGTAGCACGGGACCGCCGTCTAACTATGGCTACACCTTC
TRBD1 . TRBJ1-4 TRBV6-2/TRBV6-3 CASSSGTGATNEKLFF TGTGCCAGCAGCAGTGGGACAGGGGCAACTAATGAAAAACTGTTTTTT
. . TRBJ1-2 TRBV30 CAWSGTVVGSNYGYTF TGTGCCTGGAGTGGGACAGTGGTAGGCTCTAACTATGGCTACACCTTC
. . TRBJ1-2 TRBV30 CAWTGVRGYTF TGTGCCTGGACAGGGGTCAGGGGCTACACCTTC
. . TRBJ1-1 TRBV7-2 CASSLQRNTEAFF TGTGCCAGCAGCTTGCAAAGGAACACTGAAGCTTTCTTT
. . TRBJ1-1 TRBV5-1 CASSLEGNEAFF TGCGCCAGCAGCTTGGAGGGAAATGAAGCTTTCTTT
TRBD2 . TRBJ2-1 TRBV2 CASRLVAGYNEQFF TGTGCCAGCAGGTTGGTAGCGGGATACAATGAGCAGTTCTTC
. . TRBJ2-2 TRBV30 CAWSVGLSSGTNTGELFF TGTGCCTGGAGTGTAGGTCTTAGCAGCGGAACGAACACCGGGGAGCTGTTTTTT
. . TRBJ2-1 TRBV7-8 CASSLVGLAIDEQFF TGTGCCAGCAGCTTAGTTGGGCTAGCAATCGATGAGCAGTTCTTC
. . TRBJ2-3 TRBV18 CASSPPGTDTQYF TGTGCCAGCTCACCACCTGGGACAGATACGCAGTATTTT
. . TRBJ1-1 TRBV4-1 CASRRTVGGREAFF TGCGCCAGCAGGCGTACAGTTGGGGGCCGGGAAGCTTTCTTT
TRBD2 many TRBJ2-7 TRBV27 CASSAYASGGAREQYF TGTGCCAGCAGTGCTTACGCTAGCGGGGGGGCCCGGGAGCAGTACTTC
TRBD1 . TRBJ1-1 TRBV7-3 CASSSSGGTEAFF TGTGCCAGCAGCTCGTCAGGGGGCACTGAAGCTTTCTTT
TRBD2 . TRBJ2-7 TRBV5-1 CASSLSGAGSSYEQYF TGCGCCAGCAGCCTGTCTGGAGCGGGGAGCTCCTACGAGCAGTACTTC
TRBD1 . TRBJ2-7 TRBV20-1 CSASGQVSYEQYF TGCAGTGCTAGTGGACAGGTTTCCTACGAGCAGTACTTC
. once TRBJ1-5 TRBV4-3 CASSQGGRGQPQHF TGCGCCAGCAGCCAAGGCGGTCGCGGGCAGCCCCAGCATTTT
. . TRBJ1-5 TRBV19 CASSIGTVNQPQHF TGTGCCAGTAGTATAGGGACAGTCAATCAGCCCCAGCATTTT
TRBD1 . TRBJ2-3 TRBV9 CASSVIETGGRDTQYF TGTGCCAGCAGCGTAATCGAGACAGGGGGCAGAGATACGCAGTATTTT
. . TRBJ1-6 TRBV30 CAWSTRGPNSPLHF TGTGCCTGGAGTACCAGAGGGCCGAATTCACCCCTCCACTTT
. . TRBJ2-3 TRBV11-2 CASSRGGTDTQYF TGTGCCAGCAGCCGCGGCGGCACAGATACGCAGTATTTT
TRBD1 few TRBJ1-5 TRBV29-1 CSVLGQGSNQPQHF TGCAGCGTCCTTGGACAGGGGAGCAATCAGCCCCAGCATTTT
. . TRBJ2-7 TRBV25-1 CASSTSHRDSLSYEQYF TGTGCCAGCAGTACCTCCCACCGGGACTCGCTGTCCTACGAGCAGTACTTC